The 10 T cell receptor beta chains listed next were all sequenced from one sample in a study of molecular identifiers for immune sequencing clone quantification (dated by TCRdb to the late 2010s). The library relied on PCR. Sequencing was performed on an Illumina HiSeq 4000. Starting from the raw public reads, TCRdb applied fastp trimming at Q25, assembled clones with MiXCR and retained in-frame beta chains. One record per CDR3 amino acid sequence lists the most common genes and DNA. The sample profile shows about 640,000 distinct CDR3 sequences; around 20% of them were found once. The top ten clonotypes cover roughly 0.83% of the sample. Material for sequencing was naive CD8+ T cells from blood, with Jurkat cell RNA spiked in. The cell subset or site label of this sample denotes: FACS-sorted CD8+CD4-CCR7+CD45RA+ naive T cells. These receptors were obtained from a human donor in good health. Some libraries in this study had Jurkat cell RNA spiked in.

This clonotype was seen repeatedly, ten times or more. This chain connects TRBV7-6 to TRBJ2-3; TRBD2 matches 7 bases. The length of the CDR3 is 17 residues. Germline-derived CDR1 and CDR2 are SGHVS and FNYEAQ. J was trimmed by 1 base and V by 5 bases; bases with no gene match: 12. The CDR3 region is CASSREPRAGGTDTQYF. The CDR3 coding sequence is TGTGCCAGCAGCCGAGAGCCTAGGGCGGGAGGCACAGATACGCAGTATTTT. Variable domain in full (rest from reference TRBV7-6 and TRBJ2-3): GAGVSQSPRYKVTKRGQDVALRCDPISGHVSLYWYRQALGQGPEFLTYFNYEAQQDKSGLPNDRFSAERPEGSISTLTIQRTEQRDSAMYRCASSREPRAGGTDTQYFGPGTRLTVL.

This clonotype turned up a few times. This sequence joins TRBV29-1 and TRBJ2-7, with 9 bases lining up with TRBD1. This CDR3 contains 13 residues. Germline CDR1 and CDR2: SQVTM and ANQGSEA. J was trimmed by 0 bases and V by 8 bases; bases with no gene match: 5. The CDR3 bases are TGCAGCATTCGGACAGGGGACTCCTACGAGCAGTACTTC. As protein: CSIRTGDSYEQYF.

This clonotype was counted ten times or more. This chain joins TRBV6-2 or TRBV6-3 and TRBJ2-3, with D possibly TRBD2 on 6 matching bases. Germline V CDR1 and CDR2: MNHEY, SVGEGT. The CDR3 extends over 16 amino acids. The V end lost 6 bases, the J end lost 3 bases, and 19 bases lay between the germline ends. CDR3 amino acids: CASSRPRTEGTDTQYF. In nucleotides, the CDR3 is TGTGCCAGCAGCCGCCCCCGGACGGAGGGTACAGATACGCAGTATTTT.

A word on this clonotype: A much larger clonotype is one base distant, so this may be a read error. The chain employs TRBV13 and TRBJ1-1; D is ambiguous. V lost 5 bases to trimming and J lost 5 bases, with 12 bases between them. The CDR3 extends over 13 amino acids. Germline loops: CDR1 PRHDT, CDR2 FYEKMQ (reference sequence). CDR3 in amino acids: CASSRGTRTEAFF. Written as DNA, the CDR3 is TGTGCCAGCAGCCGGGGAACGAGGACTGAAGCTTTCTTT.

This clonotype was seen repeatedly, ten times or more. The chain is built from TRBV6-5 and TRBJ2-3; D might be TRBD1 or TRBD2, each matching 6 bases. V lost 6 bases and J 6 bases, leaving 16 bases between the germline ends. The CDR3 spans 14 residues. The germline CDR1 and CDR2 sequences are MNHEY and SVGAGI. CDR3 bases: TGTGCCAGCAGCTCTCCGGGGGCTCCGGATACGCAGTATTTT. This codes for CASSSPGAPDTQYF.

About this clonotype: This may come from a read error, since a much larger clone is one base off. The rearrangement joins TRBV6-5 to TRBJ1-4, with 10 bases lining up with TRBD1. CDR3 size: 15 residues. CDR1 is MNHEY and CDR2 is SVGAGI in the germline V gene. DNA of the CDR3: TGTGCCAGCAGTTACGGGACAGGGGCTAATGAAAAACTGGTTTTT. Its translation: CASSYGTGANEKLVF.

The rearrangement joins TRBV29-1 to TRBJ2-1; 8 bases line up with TRBD2. After removal of 6 bases from V and 3 bases from J, the junction contained 13 bases not matched to a gene. This CDR3 spans 16 amino acids. From germline, CDR1 is SQVTM and CDR2 ANQGSEA. In DNA, the CDR3 is TGCAGCGTCGGAGGTTCCGGGACTAGTCACTACAATGAGCAGTTCTTC. It encodes CSVGGSGTSHYNEQFF.

V and J are TRBV27 and TRBJ1-2; possible D gene TRBD1, 5 bases. In germline, CDR1 is MNHEY, CDR2 SMNVEV (reference sequence). The CDR3 totals 14 residues. The germline V and J ends were trimmed by 2 bases and 5 bases, with 12 bases remaining between them. Here the CDR3 reads CASSLQGEKYGYTF. The CDR3 bases are TGTGCCAGCAGTTTACAGGGAGAGAAGTATGGCTACACCTTC.

This clonotype was observed at least ten times. The V and J genes are TRBV6-5 and TRBJ1-1, with D maybe TRBD1 (6 bases). With 0 bases removed from V and 4 bases from J, the gap between germline ends came to 6 bases. CDR3 length: 13 amino acids. Germline CDR1 and CDR2: MNHEY and SVGAGI. CDR3 sequence (DNA): TGTGCCAGCAGTTACTCAGGGGGCACTGAAGCTTTCTTT. It codes for CASSYSGGTEAFF.

This clonotype turned up a few times. This rearrangement joins TRBV12-3 or TRBV12-4 to TRBJ2-1; a possible D gene is TRBD2 (6 bases). The V end lost 5 bases, the J end lost 10 bases, and 15 bases lay between the germline ends. The CDR3 contains 13 residues. CDR3 amino acids: CASSPPGVVEQFF. The CDR3 DNA follows: TGTGCCAGCAGTCCCCCGGGGGTAGTCGAGCAGTTCTTC.